This is a list of T cell receptor beta chains from one sample in a study of blood T cells in healthy people across ages. One entry per CDR3 protein results from TCRdb running MiXCR on the 5' RACE reads. The sample lists over 1.5 million distinct CDR3 sequences, 49% occurring once. Specimen: blood. The receptor source for this set is a middle-aged woman in good health. Both conserved end residues are part of each CDR3. D genes are given only for firm matches. Not every row has a clone size; where given, it reads once, few, many or a size class.

>TRBJ2-1|-|TRBV5-6|TRBD2
CASSLARDYRGNEQFF
TGTGCCAGCAGCTTGGCCAGGGACTATAGAGGCAATGAGCAGTTCTTC
>TRBJ2-7|-|TRBV4-2|-
CASSQGGTEAYEQYF
TGTGCCAGCAGTCAAGGAGGGACAGAAGCCTACGAGCAGTACTTC
>TRBJ2-5|few|TRBV7-2|TRBD1
CASSHRQGAWEQYF
TGTGCCAGCAGCCACCGACAGGGGGCATGGGAGCAGTACTTC
>TRBJ2-1|-|TRBV7-2|-
CASSRRAAGRYNEQFF
TGTGCCAGCAGCCGACGGGCGGCGGGGAGGTACAATGAGCAGTTCTTC
>TRBJ1-2|-|TRBV12-3/TRBV12-4|-
CASSLVVCGYTF
TGTGCCAGCAGTTTAGTGGTATGTGGCTACACCTTC
>TRBJ2-4|-|TRBV4-3|-
CASSQDISGNIQYF
TGCGCCAGCAGCCAAGACATATCCGGGAACATTCAGTACTTC
>TRBJ2-5|few|TRBV20-1|-
CSATGQNQETQYF
TGCAGTGCTACTGGACAGAACCAAGAGACCCAGTACTTC
>TRBJ1-1|few|TRBV25-1|-
CASRRQNTEAFF
TGTGCCAGCAGGAGGCAGAACACTGAAGCTTTCTTT
>TRBJ2-3|-|TRBV24-1|TRBD1
CATSLQTGGTDTQYF
TGTGCCACCAGTCTTCAGACAGGGGGAACAGATACGCAGTATTTT
>TRBJ1-2|-|TRBV9|TRBD1
CASSVSGQGYGYTF
TGTGCCAGCAGCGTCTCGGGACAGGGCTATGGCTACACCTTC
>TRBJ1-4|-|TRBV15|-
CATSFLRREDEKLFF
TGTGCCACCAGCTTTTTGCGCAGGGAGGATGAAAAACTGTTTTTT
>TRBJ1-4|-|TRBV4-2|-
CASSQAEGYEKLFF
TGTGCCAGCAGCCAAGCCGAAGGGTATGAAAAACTGTTTTTT
>TRBJ2-3|once|TRBV14|-
CASSQFYNPREDTQYF
TGTGCCAGCAGCCAATTTTATAACCCCAGGGAAGATACGCAGTATTTT
>TRBJ2-1|few|TRBV7-2|TRBD2
CASSLGLLAGGYSEQFF
TGTGCCAGCAGCTTAGGTTTGCTAGCGGGGGGGTATAGTGAGCAGTTCTTC
>TRBJ2-7|-|TRBV7-2|TRBD2
CASSRQLAGSYNEQYF
TGTGCCAGCAGCCGCCAACTAGCGGGTTCCTACAATGAGCAGTACTTC
>TRBJ1-3|-|TRBV20-1|-
CSARHPWEPGNTIYF
TGCAGTGCTAGGCACCCGTGGGAACCGGGAAACACCATATATTTT
>TRBJ1-5|-|TRBV5-1|-
CASSADSDQPQHF
TGCGCCAGCAGCGCGGACAGCGATCAGCCCCAGCATTTT
>TRBJ2-7|few|TRBV13|TRBD1
CASREGTGVDEQYF
TGTGCCAGCAGGGAGGGGACAGGGGTTGACGAGCAGTACTTC
>TRBJ2-1|few|TRBV7-2|-
CASSLVVQTYNEQFF
TGTGCCAGCAGCTTAGTGGTCCAGACATACAATGAGCAGTTCTTC
>TRBJ2-5|-|TRBV20-1|-
CSTPPGYLKTQYF
TGCAGTACTCCCCCAGGGTACCTGAAGACCCAGTACTTC
>TRBJ2-7|-|TRBV4-1|-
CASSQEGELREQYF
TGCGCCAGCAGCCAAGAGGGGGAACTGAGGGAGCAGTACTTC
>TRBJ2-3|-|TRBV29-1|-
CSVGLLVVTIGTDTQYF
TGCAGCGTCGGACTGCTTGTCGTTACTATAGGCACAGATACGCAGTATTTT
>TRBJ2-3|-|TRBV6-1|-
CASNLRGPDTQYF
TGTGCCAGCAACCTCCGCGGCCCCGATACGCAGTATTTT
>TRBJ2-1|-|TRBV6-1|-
CALGAGSTYEQFF
TGTGCTCTGGGGGCAGGATCAACCTACGAGCAGTTCTTC
>TRBJ2-3|-|TRBV2|-
CASSAGGGGADTQYF
TGTGCCAGCAGTGCAGGGGGCGGGGGGGCAGATACGCAGTATTTT
>TRBJ1-5|-|TRBV6-1|-
CASNEGSGQPQHF
TGTGCCAGCAATGAGGGGTCAGGGCAGCCCCAGCATTTT
>TRBJ1-2|-|TRBV7-2|TRBD1
CASSPDRGINYGYTF
TGTGCCAGCAGCCCGGACAGGGGGATTAACTATGGCTACACCTTC
>TRBJ2-1|-|TRBV14|TRBD2
CASSQDPTSGGIYEQFF
TGTGCCAGCAGCCAAGACCCCACTAGCGGGGGTATATATGAGCAGTTCTTC
>TRBJ2-7|-|TRBV7-2|TRBD1
CASRQGQGAPYEQYF
TGTGCCAGCAGACAGGGACAGGGGGCTCCCTACGAGCAGTACTTC
>TRBJ2-1|few|TRBV7-3|TRBD2
CASSLTSGGAREQFF
TGTGCCAGCAGCTTAACTAGCGGGGGGGCCAGGGAGCAGTTCTTC
>TRBJ2-1|-|TRBV20-1|TRBD2
CSAQRGSSYNEQFF
TGCAGTGCTCAGCGGGGTAGCTCCTACAATGAGCAGTTCTTC
>TRBJ2-5|-|TRBV14|-
CASSQEEGHIETQYF
TGTGCCAGCAGCCAAGAGGAGGGACACATAGAGACCCAGTACTTC
>TRBJ2-1|-|TRBV11-2|TRBD1
CASSLTGTGYNEQFF
TGTGCCAGCAGCTTAACCGGGACAGGCTACAATGAGCAGTTCTTC
>TRBJ2-3|-|TRBV6-5|TRBD2
CASSAWRGGRDTQYF
TGTGCCAGCAGTGCGTGGCGGGGGGGCCGAGATACGCAGTATTTT
>TRBJ2-2|-|TRBV12-3/TRBV12-4|-
CASQRSPANTGELFF
TGTGCCAGCCAACGGTCCCCCGCGAACACCGGGGAGCTGTTTTTT
>TRBJ2-1|-|TRBV28|-
CASSPRSVSYNEQFF
TGTGCCAGCAGCCCCCGGTCAGTCTCCTACAATGAGCAGTTCTTC
>TRBJ2-3|-|TRBV20-1|TRBD1
CSARDGTGGRTDTQYF
TGCAGTGCTAGAGATGGGACAGGGGGCAGGACAGATACGCAGTATTTT
>TRBJ2-1|-|TRBV7-7|TRBD2
CASSLSGGQSYNEQFF
TGTGCTAGCAGCTTGAGCGGGGGCCAATCCTACAATGAGCAGTTCTTC
>TRBJ1-2|-|TRBV7-2|TRBD1
CASSFSQGADGYTF
TGTGCCAGCAGCTTCTCACAGGGGGCTGATGGCTACACCTTC
>TRBJ1-2|-|TRBV28|TRBD1
CASTTGVNYGYTF
TGTGCCAGCACGACAGGGGTTAACTATGGCTACACCTTC
>TRBJ2-7|-|TRBV6-1|TRBD1
CASRRVGQGADYNEQYF
TGTGCCAGCAGACGCGTTGGACAGGGGGCTGACTACAATGAGCAGTACTTC
>TRBJ2-5|-|TRBV25-1|-
CASSEISYNEQYF
TGTGCCAGCAGTGAAATCTCCTACAATGAGCAGTACTTC
>TRBJ2-4|-|TRBV20-1|TRBD2
CSANVLAGVLAKNIQYF
TGCAGTGCTAACGTACTAGCGGGGGTCCTAGCCAAAAACATTCAGTACTTC
>TRBJ1-1|-|TRBV5-1|-
CAGSLAAGAYTEAFF
TGCGCCGGCAGCTTGGCGGCAGGGGCTTACACTGAAGCTTTCTTT
>TRBJ2-3|-|TRBV10-3|TRBD2
CAISESASGVEDTQYF
TGTGCCATCAGTGAGTCGGCTAGCGGGGTTGAAGATACGCAGTATTTT